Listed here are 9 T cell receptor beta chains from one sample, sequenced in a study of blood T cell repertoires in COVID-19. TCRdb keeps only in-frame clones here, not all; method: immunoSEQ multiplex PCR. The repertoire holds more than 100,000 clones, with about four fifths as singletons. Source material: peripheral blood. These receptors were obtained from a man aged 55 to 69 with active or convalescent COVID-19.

CDR3 bases: TGCAGTGCTAGTCGTGGGAGTAGTGCAGATACGCAGTATTTT. Its protein product is CSASRGSSADTQYF. The V gene is TRBV20-1, the J gene TRBJ2-3; possible D gene TRBD2, 5 bases. Trimming pared 3 bases from V and 4 bases from J, leaving 14 bases between. The CDR3 length is 14 residues. Germline CDR1 DFQATT, CDR2 SNEGSKA (reference sequence).

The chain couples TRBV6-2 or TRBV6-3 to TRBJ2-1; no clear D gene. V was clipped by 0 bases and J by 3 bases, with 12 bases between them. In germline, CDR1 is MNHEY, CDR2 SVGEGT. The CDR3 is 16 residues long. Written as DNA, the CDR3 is TGTGCCAGCAGTTACTCACCCCCAACGGGCTACAATGAGCAGTTCTTC. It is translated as CASSYSPPTGYNEQFF.

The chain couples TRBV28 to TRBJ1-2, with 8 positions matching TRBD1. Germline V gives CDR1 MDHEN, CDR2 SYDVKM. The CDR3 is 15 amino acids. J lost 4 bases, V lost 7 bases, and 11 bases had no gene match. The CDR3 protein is CASTYSTGGTYGYTF. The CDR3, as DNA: TGTGCCAGCACTTACTCCACAGGGGGAACCTATGGCTACACCTTC.

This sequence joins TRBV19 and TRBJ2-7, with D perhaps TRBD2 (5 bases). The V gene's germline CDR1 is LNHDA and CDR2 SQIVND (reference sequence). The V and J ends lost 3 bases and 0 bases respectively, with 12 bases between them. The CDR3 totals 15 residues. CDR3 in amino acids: CASSMRAWSSYEQYF. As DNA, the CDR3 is TGTGCCAGTAGTATGAGGGCTTGGAGCTCCTACGAGCAGTACTTC.

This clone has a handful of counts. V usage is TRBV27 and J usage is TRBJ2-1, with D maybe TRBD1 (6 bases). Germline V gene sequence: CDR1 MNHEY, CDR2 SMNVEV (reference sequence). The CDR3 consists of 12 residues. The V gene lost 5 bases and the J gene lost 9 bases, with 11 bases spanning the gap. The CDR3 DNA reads TGTGCCAGCAGTACTAGGGGGATTGAGCAGTTCTTC. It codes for CASSTRGIEQFF.

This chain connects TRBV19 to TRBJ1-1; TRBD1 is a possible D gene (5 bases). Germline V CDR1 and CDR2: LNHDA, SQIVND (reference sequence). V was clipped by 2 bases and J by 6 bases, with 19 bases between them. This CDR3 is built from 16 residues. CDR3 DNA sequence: TGTGCCAGTAGTATAAGCGGGGCAGGTTACGTCGCTGAAGCTTTCTTT. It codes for CASSISGAGYVAEAFF. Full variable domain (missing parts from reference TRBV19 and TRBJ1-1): DGGITQSPKYLFRKEGQNVTLSCEQNLNHDAMYWYRQDPGQGLRLIYYSQIVNDFQKGDIAEGYSVSREKKESFPLTVTSAQKNPTAFYLCASSISGAGYVAEAFFGQGTRLTVV.

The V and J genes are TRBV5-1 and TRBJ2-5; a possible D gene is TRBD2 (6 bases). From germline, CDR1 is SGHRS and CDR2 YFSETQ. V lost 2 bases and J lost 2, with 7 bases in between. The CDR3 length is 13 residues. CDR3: CASSFREQETQYF. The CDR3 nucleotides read TGCGCCAGCAGCTTCCGGGAGCAAGAGACCCAGTACTTC.

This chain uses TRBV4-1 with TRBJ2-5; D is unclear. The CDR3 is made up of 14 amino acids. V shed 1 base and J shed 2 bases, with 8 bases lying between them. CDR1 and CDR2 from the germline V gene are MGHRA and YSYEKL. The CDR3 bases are TGCGCCAGCAGCCAAGGGCACAGACAAGAGACCCAGTACTTC. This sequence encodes CASSQGHRQETQYF.

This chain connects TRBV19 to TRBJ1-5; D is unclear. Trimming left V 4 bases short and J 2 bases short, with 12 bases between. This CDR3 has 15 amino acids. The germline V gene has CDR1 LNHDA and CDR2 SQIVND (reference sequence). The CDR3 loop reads CASSKDTARNQPQHF. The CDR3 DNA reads TGTGCCAGTAGTAAGGATACAGCCCGCAATCAGCCCCAGCATTTT.